The sequence of this T cell receptor beta chain was determined in a study of CD4 T cell repertoires in COVID-19. Study-wide findings and caveats: Sharing of several most expanded SARS-CoV-2-reactive clonotypes across memory subsets suggested intraclonal diversification. Some SARS-CoV-2 clonotypes, between about 6.5 and 28%, recurred in SARS-CoV and/or HKU1 cultures.

This clone was found a few times. Its antigen is not identified. Clones were read by immunoSEQ multiplex PCR, and TCRdb kept only the in-frame ones, dropping some. Of some 80,000 clones in the sample, roughly 85% were seen once. The memory T cells were sequenced right after ex vivo isolation, without culture. With 0 bases removed from V and 3 bases from J, the gap between germline ends came to 7 bases. CDR1 and CDR2 from the germline V gene are LNHDA and SQIVND (reference sequence). CDR3 length equals 14 residues. The sequence was obtained from a human donor who had COVID-19. This chain joins TRBV19 and TRBJ2-3; a possible D gene is TRBD2 (5 bases). The sequenced sample was CD4+ T cells from peripheral blood, obtained after recovery from COVID-19. The chain's CDR3 is CASSIELETDTQYF. The CDR3 coding sequence is TGTGCCAGTAGTATAGAACTAGAAACAGATACGCAGTATTTT.